The clone carrying this T cell receptor (beta chain) was recorded only once. Its target is not known. V gave up 5 bases and J gave up 9 bases; unmatched junction bases: 4. CDR3 length: 14 amino acids. Per the germline V gene, CDR1 is SNHLY and CDR2 is FYNNEI. Repertoires were generated with immunoSEQ multiplex PCR, while TCRdb's copy carries only in-frame clones and drops some. The sample holds about 360,000 clones, approximately 90% seen once. The source of the sample is a study of cytomegalovirus exposure and HLA in healthy donors. General observations from the study: According to a later analysis, TCR clusters from the first cohort tended to co-occur in the 120 or so validation repertoires. Most sequenced TCRs were rare (though some public TCRs occurred in many donors).

The sequence came from a young woman in good health and CMV-seronegative. V gene TRBV2 combines with J gene TRBJ2-3; 14 nucleotides agree with TRBD2. Sample: PBMCs. The chain's CDR3 is CASSPGLAGETQYF. CDR3 nucleotide sequence: TGTGCCAGCAGTCCGGGACTAGCGGGAGAAACGCAGTATTTT.